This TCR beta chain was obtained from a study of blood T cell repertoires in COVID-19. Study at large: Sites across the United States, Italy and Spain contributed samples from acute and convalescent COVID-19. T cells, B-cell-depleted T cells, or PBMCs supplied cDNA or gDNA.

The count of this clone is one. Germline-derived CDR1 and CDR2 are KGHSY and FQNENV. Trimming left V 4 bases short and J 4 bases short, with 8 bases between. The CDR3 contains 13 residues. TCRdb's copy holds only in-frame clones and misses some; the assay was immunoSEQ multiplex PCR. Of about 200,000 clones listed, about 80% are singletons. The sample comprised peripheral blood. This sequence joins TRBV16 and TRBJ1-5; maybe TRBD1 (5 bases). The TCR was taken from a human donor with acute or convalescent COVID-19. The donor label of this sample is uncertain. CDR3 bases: TGTGCCAGCAGCCCACGGGGGAATCAGCCCCAGCATTTT. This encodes CASSPRGNQPQHF.